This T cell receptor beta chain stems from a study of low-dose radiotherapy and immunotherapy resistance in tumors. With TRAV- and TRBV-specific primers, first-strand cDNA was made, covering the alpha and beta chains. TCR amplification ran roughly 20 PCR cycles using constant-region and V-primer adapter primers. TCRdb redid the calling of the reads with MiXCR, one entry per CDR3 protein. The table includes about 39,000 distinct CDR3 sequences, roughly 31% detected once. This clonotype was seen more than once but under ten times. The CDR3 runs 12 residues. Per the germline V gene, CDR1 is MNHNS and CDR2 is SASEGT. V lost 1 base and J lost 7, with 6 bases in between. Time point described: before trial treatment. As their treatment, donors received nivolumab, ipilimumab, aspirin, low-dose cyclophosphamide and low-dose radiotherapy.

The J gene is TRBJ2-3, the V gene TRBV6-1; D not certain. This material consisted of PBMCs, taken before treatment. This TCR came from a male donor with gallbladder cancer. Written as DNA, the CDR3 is TGTGCCAGCAGTGAAGTTAGTTATACGCAGTATTTT. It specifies CASSEVSYTQYF.